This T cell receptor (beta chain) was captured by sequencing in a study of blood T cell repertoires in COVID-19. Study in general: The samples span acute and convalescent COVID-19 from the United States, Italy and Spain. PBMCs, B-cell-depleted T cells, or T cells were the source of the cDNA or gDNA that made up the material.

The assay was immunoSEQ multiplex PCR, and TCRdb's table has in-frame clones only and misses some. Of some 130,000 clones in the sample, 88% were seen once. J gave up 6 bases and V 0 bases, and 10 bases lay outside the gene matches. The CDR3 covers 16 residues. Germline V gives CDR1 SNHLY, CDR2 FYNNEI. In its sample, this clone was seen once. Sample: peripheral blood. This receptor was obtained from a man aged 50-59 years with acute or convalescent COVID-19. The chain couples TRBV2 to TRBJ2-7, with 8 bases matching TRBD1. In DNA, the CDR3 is TGTGCCAGCAGTGAAGCGCCAAACAGGGGGGCGGGCGAGCAGTACTTC. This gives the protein CASSEAPNRGAGEQYF.